A single sample is the source of the 18 T cell receptor beta chains below, sequenced in a study of CD4 and CD8 cells across lung adenocarcinoma regions. MiXCR, applied by TCRdb to the PCR reads, yields one record per CDR3 protein. The table shows about 10,000 distinct CDR3 sequences, with 45% to 60% occurring only once. The sequencing input was CD8+ T cells from the margin of a lung tumor. The receptor set was obtained from a male donor with lung adenocarcinoma. The CD4 and CD8 labels of this study may be unreliable.

The chain combines TRBV9 with TRBJ2-1, with 13 bases fitting TRBD2. Looked up from germline, CDR1 is SGDLS and CDR2 is YYNGEE. There are 17 residues in the CDR3. V shed 0 bases and J 2 bases; nucleotides not matched to a gene: 2. DNA for the CDR3: TGTGCCAGCAGCGTAGGGACTAGCGGGGGTGCCTACAATGAGCAGTTCTTC. Translated, it gives CASSVGTSGGAYNEQFF. The full variable domain, rest sourced from reference TRBV9 and TRBJ2-1, is DSGVTQTPKHLITATGQRVTLRCSPRSGDLSVYWYQQSLDQGLQFLIQYYNGEERAKGNILERFSAQQFPDLHSELNLSSLELGDSALYFCASSVGTSGGAYNEQFFGPGTRLTVL.

The chain carries TRBV6-5 and TRBJ1-1, with 8 nucleotides matching TRBD1. Germline assignment: CDR1 MNHEY and CDR2 SVGAGI. The CDR3 runs 19 residues. With 4 bases clipped from V and 0 bases from J, the junction kept 16 bases outside the gene matches. The CDR3: CASSSTLWTGRNMNTEAFF. The CDR3 DNA follows: TGTGCCAGCAGTTCTACGTTATGGACAGGGAGAAACATGAACACTGAAGCTTTCTTT.

This clonotype is medium-sized. The V and J genes are TRBV27 and TRBJ1-6; D is possibly TRBD1 (6 bases). Trimming stripped 10 bases from V and 1 base from J, with 17 bases between. Germline assignment: CDR1 MNHEY and CDR2 SMNVEV (reference sequence). This CDR3 spans 16 amino acids. The CDR3 loop is CATTELRGSYNSPLHF. CDR3 nucleotides: TGTGCCACCACAGAACTTAGGGGGTCCTATAATTCACCCCTCCACTTT.

Regarding this clonotype: The junction shows a germline mismatch at one end, possibly a read error. CDR3 in DNA: TGTGCCAGCAGGGAACGGGGTCCAGATACGCAGTATTTC. It codes for CASRERGPDTQYF. The rearrangement uses TRBV6-1 and TRBJ2-1; a weak D match, TRBD2 (5 bases). Germline V gene lookup returns CDR1 MNHNS and CDR2 SASEGT. This CDR3 has 13 residues.

This clonotype was found a few times. The chain carries TRBV7-8 and TRBJ2-1, with 13 bases lining up with TRBD2. CDR3 length equals 17 residues. Unmatched junction bases numbered 12, after V lost 5 bases and J lost 8 bases. The V gene's germline CDR1 is SGHVS and CDR2 FQNEAQ. The CDR3 spells CASSGRTSGSGKDEQFF. The CDR3 DNA follows: TGTGCCAGCAGCGGGCGGACTAGCGGGAGCGGTAAAGATGAGCAGTTCTTC.

V usage is TRBV7-8 and J usage is TRBJ2-1; D is ambiguous. The germline CDR1 and CDR2 sequences are SGHVS and FQNEAQ. The CDR3 is 13 residues long. V was pared by 6 bases and J by 5 bases, with 11 bases between. The CDR3 DNA follows: TGTGCCAGCAGGAAAATCTCGGACAATGAGCAGTTCTTC. This encodes CASRKISDNEQFF.

This clonotype was seen more than once but under ten times. The chain combines TRBV27 with TRBJ2-1, with unresolved D. Germline CDR1 MNHEY, CDR2 SMNVEV (reference sequence). V was trimmed by 5 bases and J by 7 bases, leaving 24 bases between them. The CDR3 is 17 amino acids. CDR3 bases: TGTGCCAGCAGTGCTACCCTCAGCTCAAGGTTACGGAATGAGCAGTTCTTC. This sequence encodes CASSATLSSRLRNEQFF.

V gene TRBV7-6 combines with J gene TRBJ2-5; D is unclear. The DNA end favors TRBJ2-1, so the J call may be wrong. Germline assignment: CDR1 SGHVS and CDR2 FNYEAQ. The CDR3 spans 11 residues. The CDR3 region has the DNA TGTGCCCGCACCTTGGGCGAGACCCAGTTCTTC. Protein: CARTLGETQFF.

This clonotype was seen at least ten times. The genes are TRBV7-3 and TRBJ2-3; D may be TRBD1 or TRBD2 (6 bases each). The CDR3 is 16 amino acids. Germline V gene data show CDR1 as SGHTA and CDR2 as FQGTGA. The V end was cut by 5 bases, the J end by 0 bases, with 15 bases between. This chain's CDR3 is CASSITGARSTDTQYF. CDR3 sequence (DNA): TGTGCCAGCAGCATTACGGGGGCCCGGAGCACAGATACGCAGTATTTT.

The V call is TRBV6-1, the J call TRBJ1-5, with 7 bases fitting TRBD1. The J segment lost 0 bases and the V segment lost 4 bases, leaving 9 bases of the junction unmatched. Germline V lookup: CDR1 MNHNS, CDR2 SASEGT. The CDR3 is 17 amino acids. The CDR3 sequence: CASSADRAAYSNQPQHF. CDR3 bases: TGTGCCAGCAGTGCTGACAGGGCCGCATATAGCAATCAGCCCCAGCATTTT.

Comments on this clonotype: An end of the junction does not agree with germline; a read error may underlie this. The rearrangement uses TRBV10-2 and TRBJ1-1, with TRBD1 matching over 7 bases. Per germline, CDR1 WSHSY and CDR2 SAAADI. The CDR3 extends over 15 amino acids. The CDR3 DNA reads as TGCGCCAGCAGTGCGACAGGGAGGGGGGACACTGAAGCTCTCTTT. Its translation is CASSATGRGDTEALF.

About this clonotype: A much bigger clone sits one base away, suggesting this may be a read error. The chain carries TRBV4-1 and TRBJ2-5, with D tentatively TRBD1 or TRBD2 (6 bases each). The V gene's germline CDR1 is MGHRA and CDR2 YSYEKL. Trimming left V 1 base short and J 11 bases short, with 23 bases between. CDR3 length equals 16 residues. The DNA for the CDR3 is TGCGCCAGCAGCCAAGGTGAGGCGGGGACAAACAATGAGCAGTACTTC. This encodes CASSQGEAGTNNEQYF.

On this clonotype itself: One end of the junction does not line up with germline, which may come from a read error. V is TRBV6-5 and J is TRBJ2-3; 12 bases map to TRBD2. The germline V gene encodes CDR1 MNHEY and CDR2 SVGAGI. The CDR3 is 19 residues long. Here the CDR3 reads CASSYSIRLAGGPRETQYF. CDR3 DNA sequence: TGTGCCAGCAGTTACTCGATACGGCTAGCGGGGGGGCCTCGAGAGACGCAGTACTTT.

The chain joins TRBV10-2 to TRBJ2-3; the D call may be TRBD1 or TRBD2 (5 bases each). Germline V CDR1 and CDR2: WSHSY, SAAADI. The CDR3 spans 14 residues. The CDR3 DNA is TGCGCGGGCAGTGGGGCCGGCGGCGAGGGGACCCAGTATTTT. It yields the protein CAGSGAGGEGTQYF.

J is TRBJ2-3 and V is TRBV27; the D call may be TRBD1 or TRBD2 (5 bases each). This CDR3 is 15 amino acids long. V lost 11 bases to trimming and J lost 11 bases, with 29 bases between them. CDR1 and CDR2 (germline): MNHEY, SMNVEV (reference sequence). In DNA form, the CDR3 reads TGTGCCCTGGGTTCAGCGGCTGGGACCATCGATGAGCAGTATTTT. Translated: CALGSAAGTIDEQYF.

This clonotype is termed medium-sized. This chain links TRBV27 with TRBJ2-2, with D possibly TRBD2 on 7 matching bases. Germline CDR1 and CDR2: MNHEY and SMNVEV (reference sequence). V was shortened by 7 bases and J by 4 bases, with 22 bases between the two germline ends. There are 17 residues in the CDR3. CDR3 residues: CASNINGGAVVTGELFF. CDR3 sequence (DNA): TGTGCCAGCAACATAAATGGGGGGGCTGTTGTCACCGGGGAGCTGTTTTTT.

Remarks on this clonotype: Compared with germline, one end of the junction differs, possibly owing to a read error. J is TRBJ2-1 and V is TRBV12-3 or TRBV12-4; the match to TRBD2 covers 7 bases. This CDR3 is 16 amino acids long. The CDR3, as DNA: TGTGCCAGCAGTTTTGAAACCAGCGGGAACTCCAAGGAGCTGTTCTTC. Translated: CASSFETSGNSKELFF.

This clonotype turned up a few times. The chain has TRBV4-1 and TRBJ1-2; no reliable D call. CDR3 length: 14 amino acids. Trimming removed 0 bases at V and 4 bases at J, with 9 bases between. Germline V gene lookup returns CDR1 MGHRA and CDR2 YSYEKL. The CDR3: CASSQERGSYGYTF. CDR3 DNA sequence: TGCGCCAGCAGCCAAGAGCGGGGTTCCTATGGCTACACCTTC.